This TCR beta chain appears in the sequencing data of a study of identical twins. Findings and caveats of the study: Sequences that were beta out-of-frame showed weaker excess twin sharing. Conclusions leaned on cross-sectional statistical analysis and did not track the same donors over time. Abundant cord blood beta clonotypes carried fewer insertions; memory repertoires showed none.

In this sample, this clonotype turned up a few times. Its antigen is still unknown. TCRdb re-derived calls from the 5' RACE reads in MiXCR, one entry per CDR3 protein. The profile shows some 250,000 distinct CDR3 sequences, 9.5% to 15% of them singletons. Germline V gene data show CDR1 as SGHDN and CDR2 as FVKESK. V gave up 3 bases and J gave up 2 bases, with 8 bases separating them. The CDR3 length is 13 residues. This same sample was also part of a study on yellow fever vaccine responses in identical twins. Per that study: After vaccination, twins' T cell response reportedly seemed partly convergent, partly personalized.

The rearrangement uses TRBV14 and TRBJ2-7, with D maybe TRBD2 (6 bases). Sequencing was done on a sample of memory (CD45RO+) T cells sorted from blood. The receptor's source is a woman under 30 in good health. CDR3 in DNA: TGTGCCAGCAGCCATGCGGGAACCTACGAGCAGTACTTC. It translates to CASSHAGTYEQYF.